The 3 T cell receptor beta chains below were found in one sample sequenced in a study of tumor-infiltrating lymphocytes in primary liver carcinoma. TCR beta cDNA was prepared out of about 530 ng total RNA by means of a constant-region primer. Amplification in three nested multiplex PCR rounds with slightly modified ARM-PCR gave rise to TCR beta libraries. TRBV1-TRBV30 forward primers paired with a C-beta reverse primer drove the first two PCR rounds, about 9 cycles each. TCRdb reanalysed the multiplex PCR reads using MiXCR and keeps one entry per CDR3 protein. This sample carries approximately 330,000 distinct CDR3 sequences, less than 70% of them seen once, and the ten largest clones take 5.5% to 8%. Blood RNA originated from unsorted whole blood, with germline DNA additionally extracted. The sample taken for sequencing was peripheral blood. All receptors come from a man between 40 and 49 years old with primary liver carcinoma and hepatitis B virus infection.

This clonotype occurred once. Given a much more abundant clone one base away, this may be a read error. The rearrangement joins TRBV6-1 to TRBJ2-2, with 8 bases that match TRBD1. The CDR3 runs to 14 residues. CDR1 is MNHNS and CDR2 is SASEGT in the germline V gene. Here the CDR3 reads CVSNSQGATGELFF. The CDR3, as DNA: TGTGTCAGCAATTCCCAGGGGGCAACCGGGGAGCTGTTTTTT.

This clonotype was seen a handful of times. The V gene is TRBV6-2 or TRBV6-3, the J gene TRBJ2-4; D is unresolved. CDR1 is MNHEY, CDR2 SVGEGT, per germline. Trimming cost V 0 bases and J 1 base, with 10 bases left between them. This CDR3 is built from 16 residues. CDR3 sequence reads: CASSYSSAHAKNIQYF. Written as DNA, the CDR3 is TGTGCCAGCAGTTACTCCTCGGCCCACGCCAAAAACATTCAGTACTTC.

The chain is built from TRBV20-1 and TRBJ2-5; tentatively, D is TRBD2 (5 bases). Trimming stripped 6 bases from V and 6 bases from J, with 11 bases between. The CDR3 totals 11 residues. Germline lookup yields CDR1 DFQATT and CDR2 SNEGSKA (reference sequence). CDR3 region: CSAHGRKTQYF. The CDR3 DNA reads TGCAGTGCGCATGGGAGAAAGACCCAGTACTTC.